The 4 T cell receptor beta chains below all came from one sample that was sequenced in a study of early T cells in non-severe SARS-CoV-2 infection. TCRdb re-analysed the 5' RACE reads in MiXCR, keeping a single row per CDR3 protein. The sample carries tens of thousands of distinct CDR3 sequences, around 7% recorded once. The specimen sequenced was whole blood. All receptors come from an adult who was a healthcare worker with PCR-confirmed SARS-CoV-2 infection or an uninfected control (not recorded which).

Many counts were recorded for this clonotype. The V gene is TRBV28, the J gene TRBJ2-7; 8 bases line up with TRBD2. CDR3 length equals 13 residues. Germline V gene lookup returns CDR1 MDHEN and CDR2 SYDVKM. After removal of 8 bases from V and 2 bases from J, the junction contained 5 bases not matched to a gene. CDR3 in amino acids: CASGLAGAYEQYF. In DNA, the CDR3 is TGTGCCAGCGGTCTAGCGGGTGCCTACGAGCAGTACTTC.

The chain is built from TRBV12-3 or TRBV12-4 and TRBJ2-1; possibly TRBD1 or TRBD2 for D (7 bases each). V was clipped by 6 bases and J by 0 bases, with 15 bases between them. This CDR3 spans 16 amino acids. The CDR3 DNA sequence: TGTGCCAGCAGCGAGCGGGACAGCAGCTCCTACAATGAGCAGTTCTTC. Its protein is CASSERDSSSYNEQFF.

In its sample, this clonotype was seen many times. V is TRBV7-2 and J is TRBJ1-1; D is unresolved. Germline-derived CDR1 and CDR2 are SGHTA and FQGNSA. The V gene lost 5 bases and the J gene lost 9 bases, with 16 bases spanning the gap. CDR3 length: 13 amino acids. For the CDR3, the DNA is TGTGCCAGCAGCCCCGACGGGCAGCGGAAAGCTTTCTTT. This translates into CASSPDGQRKAFF.

About this clonotype: It may be a read error: a sequence one base away is much more abundant. The V gene is TRBV24-1, the J gene TRBJ2-2; 7 nucleotides line up with TRBD1. Germline loops: CDR1 KGHDR, CDR2 SFDVKD. V shed 7 bases, J shed 3 bases, and the junction held 4 bases outside the gene matches. There are 14 residues in the CDR3. CDR3 DNA sequence: TGTGCCACCAGGGAGACAGGGTACACCGGGGAGCTGTTTTTT. The encoded protein is CATRETGYTGELFF.